This TCR beta chain appears in the sequencing data of a study of T-cell memory formation after mild COVID-19. The junction had 7 bases not matched to a gene; V was cut back by 3 bases and J by 2 bases. The CDR3 is 16 residues long. Regarding the study as a whole: Chiefly within CM and EM were the contracting CD4+ clones; CD8+ ones were within EMRA. What remained unconfirmed was the SARS-CoV-2 specificity of second-wave clones peaking on day 37.

One entry per CDR3 protein, called by TCRdb with MiXCR from the 5' RACE reads. The data show roughly 70,000 distinct CDR3 sequences, approximately 16% seen once. This clonotype occurred a few times. Its target is unknown. This clonotype was obtained from an adult woman who had mild COVID-19 (a few samples of this study predate the infection). Cell type and time point are not known. The V call is TRBV12-3 or TRBV12-4, the J call TRBJ2-7, with 10 bases lining up with TRBD2. The sample consisted of PBMCs or a T cell subset sorted from them (not recorded which). As DNA, the CDR3 is TGTGCCAGCAGTTTGGGGCTAGCGGGAGTGGCCTACGAGCAGTACTTC. This encodes CASSLGLAGVAYEQYF.